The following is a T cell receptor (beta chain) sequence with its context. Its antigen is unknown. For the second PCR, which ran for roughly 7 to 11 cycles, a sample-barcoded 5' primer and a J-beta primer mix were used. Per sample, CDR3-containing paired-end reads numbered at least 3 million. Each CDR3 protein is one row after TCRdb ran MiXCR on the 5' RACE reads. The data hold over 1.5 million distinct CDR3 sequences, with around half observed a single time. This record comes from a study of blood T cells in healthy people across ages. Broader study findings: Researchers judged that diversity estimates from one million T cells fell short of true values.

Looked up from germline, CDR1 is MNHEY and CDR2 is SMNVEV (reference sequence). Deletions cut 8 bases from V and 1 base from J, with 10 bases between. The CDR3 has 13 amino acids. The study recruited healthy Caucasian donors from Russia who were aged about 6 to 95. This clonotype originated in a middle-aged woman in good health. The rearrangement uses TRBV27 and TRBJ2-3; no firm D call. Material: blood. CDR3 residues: CASGILGTDTQYF. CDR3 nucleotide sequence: TGTGCCAGCGGTATACTCGGCACAGATACGCAGTATTTT.